This passage covers 9 T cell receptor beta chains from one sample sequenced in a study of cytomegalovirus exposure and HLA in healthy donors. The PCR was carried out with 60 Vbeta primers and 13 Jbeta primers. Assay used: immunoSEQ multiplex PCR; TCRdb lists only in-frame clones, some missing. In the table there are about 150,000 clones, about 76% of which are singletons. The specimen sequenced was PBMCs. All receptors come from a young man in good health and CMV-seropositive.

The V and J genes are TRBV4-3 and TRBJ2-7; maybe TRBD2 (7 bases). CDR1 is LGHNA, CDR2 YSLEER, per germline. Trimming removed 0 bases at V and 6 bases at J, with 21 bases between. This CDR3 has 17 amino acids. Written as DNA, the CDR3 is TGCGCCAGCAGCCAAGAGTGGGACGGGGGGCGCAGCGGCGAGCAGTACTTC. Translating gives CASSQEWDGGRSGEQYF.

The chain has TRBV6-5 and TRBJ2-5, with TRBD2 matching over 7 bases. Germline V gives CDR1 MNHEY, CDR2 SVGAGI. The V gene end was trimmed by 6 bases and the J gene end by 2 bases; junction bases not matched to a gene: 9. This CDR3 spans 15 amino acids. The CDR3: CASSTGVGGQETQYF. Written as DNA, the CDR3 is TGTGCCAGCAGCACTGGGGTGGGGGGGCAAGAGACCCAGTACTTC.

This clone was seen more than once but under ten times. V usage is TRBV30 and J usage is TRBJ1-5, with 8 positions matching TRBD1. V lost 3 bases, J lost 2 bases, and 9 bases stayed unmatched. This CDR3 has 16 residues. Germline V gene sequence: CDR1 GTSNPN, CDR2 SVGIG (reference sequence). The chain's CDR3 is CAWSDRGRTGNQPQHF. In DNA form, the CDR3 reads TGTGCCTGGAGCGACAGGGGAAGAACGGGCAATCAGCCCCAGCATTTT.

The chain couples TRBV5-6 to TRBJ1-2; D remains unclear. CDR1 SGHDT and CDR2 YYEEEE come from the germline V gene. This CDR3 comprises 15 residues. Trimming removed 0 bases from V and 4 bases from J, with 13 bases in between. Written as DNA, the CDR3 is TGTGCCAGCAGCTTGGGGCCCCAAACGGGCTATGGCTACACCTTC. This translates into CASSLGPQTGYGYTF. The full variable domain, with the rest looked up from reference TRBV5-6 and TRBJ1-2, is DAGVTQSPTHLIKTRGQQVTLRCSPKSGHDTVSWYQQALGQGPQFIFQYYEEEERQRGNFPDRFSGHQFPNYSSELNVNALLLGDSALYLCASSLGPQTGYGYTFGSGTRLTVV.

This clone was seen repeatedly, ten times or more. The rearrangement joins TRBV30 to TRBJ1-1; tentative D call: TRBD1 (6 bases). The CDR3 totals 14 residues. Trimming pared 2 bases from V and 1 base from J, leaving 11 bases between. The germline CDR1 and CDR2 sequences are GTSNPN and SVGIG (reference sequence). The CDR3 coding sequence is TGTGCCTGGAGTTCGGGCAGGGGGAACACTGAAGCTTTCTTT. It encodes CAWSSGRGNTEAFF.

The CDR3 bases are TGTGCCAGCAGTGCCGTCCCGGGGACTGAAGCTTTCTTT. The encoded protein is CASSAVPGTEAFF. This chain connects TRBV25-1 to TRBJ1-1, with D uncertain. CDR3 length: 13 amino acids. V was shortened by 4 bases and J by 5 bases, with 11 bases between the two germline ends. CDR1 is MGHDK, CDR2 SYGVNS, per germline.

This chain joins TRBV7-9 and TRBJ2-7; D may be TRBD1 (6 bases). V gave up 0 bases and J gave up 0 bases, with 12 bases separating them. The length of the CDR3 is 16 residues. The germline CDR1 and CDR2 sequences are SEHNR and FQNEAQ (reference sequence). The CDR3 nucleotides read TGTGCCAGCAGCTTAGCTCTCGGGACATACTCCTACGAGCAGTACTTC. Encoded protein: CASSLALGTYSYEQYF.

The chain couples TRBV27 to TRBJ2-7, with 15 bases identical to TRBD2. The length of the CDR3 is 18 residues. Germline V lookup: CDR1 MNHEY, CDR2 SMNVEV (reference sequence). J gave up 2 bases and V 3 bases, and 8 bases lay outside the gene matches. CDR3 nucleotides: TGTGCCAGCAGTTTCCGGACTAGCGGGAGGGCCGTGGCCTACGAGCAGTACTTC. It specifies CASSFRTSGRAVAYEQYF.

This sequence joins TRBV6-1 and TRBJ1-2; D call uncertain. Trimming removed 2 bases at V and 6 bases at J, with 16 bases between. CDR1 and CDR2 (germline): MNHNS, SASEGT. The CDR3 contains 15 residues. The CDR3 spells CASSELPRVPDGYTF. The CDR3 DNA reads as TGTGCCAGCAGTGAACTCCCACGGGTACCGGATGGCTACACCTTC.